This entry is about one TCR beta chain. What it binds is not known. V lost 3 bases and J 0 bases, leaving 9 bases between the germline ends. The CDR3 loop spans 15 amino acids. Germline V gene lookup returns CDR1 LNHDA and CDR2 SQIVND (reference sequence). This specimen comes from a study of cytomegalovirus exposure and HLA in healthy donors. Study-level background: A preliminary data release comprised 80 million to 95 million unique TCRs obtained from HLA-typed donors.

General study results and limits: With later analysis, a missense DCLRE1C variant became linked to TCR beta V- and J-gene trimming. In vitro confirmation showed three CMV-associated chains to be CMV antigen specific. In a later analysis, the majority of CMV-associated beta chains seemingly showed HLA restriction.

The PCR made use of 60 Vbeta and 13 Jbeta primers. Sequencing was performed with immunoSEQ multiplex PCR; in TCRdb, only in-frame clones are kept and a portion is missing. Altogether roughly 130,000 clones are present, approximately 74% being singletons, with the ten largest covering 5.5% to 7%. This chain uses TRBV19 with TRBJ2-4, with D possibly TRBD1 on 6 matching bases. The source is a man aged 40-50 years in good health and CMV-seropositive. The sample comprised PBMCs. The DNA for the CDR3 is TGTGCCAGTAGTATGCAGGGGTTAGCCAAAAACATTCAGTACTTC. Its protein is CASSMQGLAKNIQYF.